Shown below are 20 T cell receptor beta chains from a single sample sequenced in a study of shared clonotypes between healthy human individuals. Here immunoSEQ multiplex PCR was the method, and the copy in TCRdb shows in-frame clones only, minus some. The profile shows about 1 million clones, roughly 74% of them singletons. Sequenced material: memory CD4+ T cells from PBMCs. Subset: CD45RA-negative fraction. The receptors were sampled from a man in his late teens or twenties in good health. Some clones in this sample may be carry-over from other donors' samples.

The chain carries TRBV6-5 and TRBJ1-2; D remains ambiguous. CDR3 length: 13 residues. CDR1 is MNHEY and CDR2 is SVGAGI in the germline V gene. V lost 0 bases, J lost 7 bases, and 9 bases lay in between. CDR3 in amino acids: CASSYSGKGGYTF. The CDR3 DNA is TGTGCCAGCAGTTACTCCGGGAAGGGTGGCTACACCTTC.

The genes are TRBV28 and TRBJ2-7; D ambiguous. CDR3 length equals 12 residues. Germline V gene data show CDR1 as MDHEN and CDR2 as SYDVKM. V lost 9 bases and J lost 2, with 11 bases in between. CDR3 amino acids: CASKGSPYEQYF. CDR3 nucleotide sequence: TGTGCCAGTAAGGGATCGCCCTACGAGCAGTACTTC.

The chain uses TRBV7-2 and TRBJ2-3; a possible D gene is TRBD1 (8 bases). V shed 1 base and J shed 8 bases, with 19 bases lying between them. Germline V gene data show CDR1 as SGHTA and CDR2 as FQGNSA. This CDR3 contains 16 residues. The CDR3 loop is CASSLEGTGGEGTQYF. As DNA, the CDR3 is TGTGCCAGCAGCTTAGAGGGCACAGGGGGGGAAGGTACGCAGTATTTT.

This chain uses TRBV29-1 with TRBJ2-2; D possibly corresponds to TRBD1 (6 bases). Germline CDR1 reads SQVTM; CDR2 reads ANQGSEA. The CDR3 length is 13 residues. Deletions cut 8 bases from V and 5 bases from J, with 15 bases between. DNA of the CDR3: TGCAGCTTCTGGACAGAGCGAACCGGGGAGCTGTTTTTT. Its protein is CSFWTERTGELFF.

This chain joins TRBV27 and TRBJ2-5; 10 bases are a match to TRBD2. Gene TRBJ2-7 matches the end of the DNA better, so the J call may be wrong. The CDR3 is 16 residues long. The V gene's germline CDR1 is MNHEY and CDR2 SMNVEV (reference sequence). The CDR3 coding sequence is TGTGCCAGACGCTCCTGGAGCGGGAGGGGTTCCTACGAGCAGTACTTC. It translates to CARRSWSGRGSYEQYF.

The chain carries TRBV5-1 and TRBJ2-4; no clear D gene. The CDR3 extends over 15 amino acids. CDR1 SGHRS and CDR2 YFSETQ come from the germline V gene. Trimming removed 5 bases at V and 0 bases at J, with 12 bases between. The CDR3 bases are TGCGCCAGCAGTTCGGGCACGCTAGCCAAAAACATTCAGTACTTC. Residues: CASSSGTLAKNIQYF.

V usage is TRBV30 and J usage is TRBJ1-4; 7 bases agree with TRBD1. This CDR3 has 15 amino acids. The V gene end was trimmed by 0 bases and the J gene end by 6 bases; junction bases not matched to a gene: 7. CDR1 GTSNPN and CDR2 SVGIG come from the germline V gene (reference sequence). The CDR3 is CAWSVQGTVDEKLFF. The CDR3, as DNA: TGTGCCTGGAGTGTACAGGGGACGGTGGATGAAAAACTGTTTTTT.

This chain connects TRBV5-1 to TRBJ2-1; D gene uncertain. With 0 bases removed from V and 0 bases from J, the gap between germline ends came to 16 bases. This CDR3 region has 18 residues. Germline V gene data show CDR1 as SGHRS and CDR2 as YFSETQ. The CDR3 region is CASSLARLGRSSYNEQFF. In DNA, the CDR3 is TGCGCCAGCAGCTTGGCCCGCTTGGGCAGAAGCTCCTACAATGAGCAGTTCTTC.

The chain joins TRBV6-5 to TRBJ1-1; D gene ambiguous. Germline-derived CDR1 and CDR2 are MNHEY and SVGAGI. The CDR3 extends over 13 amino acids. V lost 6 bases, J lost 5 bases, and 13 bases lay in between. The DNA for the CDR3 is TGTGCCAGCAGCCCTTTGGGCGGGACTGAAGCTTTCTTT. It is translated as CASSPLGGTEAFF.

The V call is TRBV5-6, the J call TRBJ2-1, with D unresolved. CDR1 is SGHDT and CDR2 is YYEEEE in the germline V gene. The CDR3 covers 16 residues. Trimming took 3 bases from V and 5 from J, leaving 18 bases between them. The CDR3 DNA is TGTGCCAGCAGCTATGATATTAGGGTGGCGGACAATGAGCAGTTCTTC. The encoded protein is CASSYDIRVADNEQFF.

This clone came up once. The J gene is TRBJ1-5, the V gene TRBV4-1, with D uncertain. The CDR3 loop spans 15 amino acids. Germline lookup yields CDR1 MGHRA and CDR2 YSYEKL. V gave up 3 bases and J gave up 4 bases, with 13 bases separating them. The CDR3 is CASSQYVGPNQPQHF. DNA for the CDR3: TGCGCCAGCAGCCAGTACGTTGGACCAAATCAGCCCCAGCATTTT.

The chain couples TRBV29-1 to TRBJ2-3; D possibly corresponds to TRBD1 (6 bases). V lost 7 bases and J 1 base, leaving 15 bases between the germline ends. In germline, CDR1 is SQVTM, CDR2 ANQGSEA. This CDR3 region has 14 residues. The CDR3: CSAEGGRGTDTQYF. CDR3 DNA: TGCAGCGCCGAAGGGGGTAGGGGCACAGATACGCAGTATTTT.

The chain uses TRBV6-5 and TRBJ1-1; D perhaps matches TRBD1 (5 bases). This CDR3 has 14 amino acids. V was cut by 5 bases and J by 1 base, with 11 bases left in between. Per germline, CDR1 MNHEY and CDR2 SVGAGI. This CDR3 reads CASSRPTGNTEAFF. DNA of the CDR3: TGTGCCAGCAGTCGCCCTACAGGGAACACTGAAGCTTTCTTT.

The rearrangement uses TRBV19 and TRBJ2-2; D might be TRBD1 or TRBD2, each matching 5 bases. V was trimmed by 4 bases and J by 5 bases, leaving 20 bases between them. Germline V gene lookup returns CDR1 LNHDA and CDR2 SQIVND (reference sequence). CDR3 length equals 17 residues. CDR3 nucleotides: TGTGCCAGTAGTAGGGGGTGGGGCGCTGGAAGTACCGGGGAGCTGTTTTTT. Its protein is CASSRGWGAGSTGELFF.

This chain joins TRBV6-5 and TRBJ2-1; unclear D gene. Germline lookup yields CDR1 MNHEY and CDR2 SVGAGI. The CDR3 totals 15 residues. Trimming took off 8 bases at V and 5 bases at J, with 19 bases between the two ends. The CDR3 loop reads CASRPWRLEDNEQFF. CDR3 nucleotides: TGTGCCAGCCGGCCCTGGAGACTCGAAGACAATGAGCAGTTCTTC.

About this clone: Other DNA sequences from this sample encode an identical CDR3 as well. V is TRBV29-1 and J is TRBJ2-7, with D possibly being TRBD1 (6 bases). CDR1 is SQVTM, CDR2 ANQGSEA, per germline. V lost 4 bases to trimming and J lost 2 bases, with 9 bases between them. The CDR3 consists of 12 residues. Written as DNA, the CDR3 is TGCAGCGTTGGGGGGCCCACCTACGAGCAGTACTTC. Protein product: CSVGGPTYEQYF.

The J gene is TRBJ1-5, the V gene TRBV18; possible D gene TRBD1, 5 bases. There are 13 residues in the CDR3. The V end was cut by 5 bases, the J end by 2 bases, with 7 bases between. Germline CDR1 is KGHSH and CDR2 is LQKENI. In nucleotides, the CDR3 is TGTGCCAGCTCAACACAGGGCAATCAGCCCCAGCATTTT. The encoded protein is CASSTQGNQPQHF.

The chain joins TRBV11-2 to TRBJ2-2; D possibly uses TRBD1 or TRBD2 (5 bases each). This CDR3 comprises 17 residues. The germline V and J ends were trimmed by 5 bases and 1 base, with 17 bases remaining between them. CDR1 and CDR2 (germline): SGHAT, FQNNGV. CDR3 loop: CASSAPGPRLNTGELFF. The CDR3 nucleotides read TGTGCCAGCAGCGCCCCGGGACCCCGGTTGAACACCGGGGAGCTGTTTTTT.

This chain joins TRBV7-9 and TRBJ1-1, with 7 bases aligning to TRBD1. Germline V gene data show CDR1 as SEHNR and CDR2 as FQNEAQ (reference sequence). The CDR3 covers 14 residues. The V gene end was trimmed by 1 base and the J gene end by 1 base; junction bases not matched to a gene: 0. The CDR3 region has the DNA TGTGCCAGCAGCTTAGGGACAGGGAACACTGAAGCTTTCTTT. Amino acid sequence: CASSLGTGNTEAFF.

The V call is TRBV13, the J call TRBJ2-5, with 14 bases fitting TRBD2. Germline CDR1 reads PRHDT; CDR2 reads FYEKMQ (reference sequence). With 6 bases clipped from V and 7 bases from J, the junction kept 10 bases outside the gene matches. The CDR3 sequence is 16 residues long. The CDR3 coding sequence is TGTGCCAGCAGTTTGACTAGCGGGAGGGCCAGTGCGACCCAGTACTTC. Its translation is CASSLTSGRASATQYF.